This T cell receptor (beta chain) was recovered during a study of graft-versus-host responses after intestinal transplantation. Using immunoSEQ multiplex PCR, the repertoire was profiled, and TCRdb retains in-frame clones only, with some absent. This sample has over 80,000 clones, with around 93% found just once. Concerning this clone: Its antigen remains unidentified.

Findings of the study overall: Early post-transplant declines in HvG were associated with peak levels of circulating GvH clones. In patients with graft-donor T cell macrochimerism, allograft graft-versus-host to host-versus-graft clonal ratios were high.

CDR3 length equals 13 residues. Trimming stripped 11 bases from V and 4 bases from J, with 17 bases between. The germline V gene encodes CDR1 LNHDA and CDR2 SQIVND (reference sequence). This sequence joins TRBV19 and TRBJ1-1; no reliable D call. Sequencing was performed on unstimulated CD8+ T cells sorted from spleen or lymph node cells, taken before transplant. The TCR comes from a human donor who was the organ donor for an intestinal transplant. The CDR3 region is CAVSGSLGTEAFF. CDR3 bases: TGTGCCGTCTCCGGGAGCCTGGGCACTGAAGCTTTCTTT.